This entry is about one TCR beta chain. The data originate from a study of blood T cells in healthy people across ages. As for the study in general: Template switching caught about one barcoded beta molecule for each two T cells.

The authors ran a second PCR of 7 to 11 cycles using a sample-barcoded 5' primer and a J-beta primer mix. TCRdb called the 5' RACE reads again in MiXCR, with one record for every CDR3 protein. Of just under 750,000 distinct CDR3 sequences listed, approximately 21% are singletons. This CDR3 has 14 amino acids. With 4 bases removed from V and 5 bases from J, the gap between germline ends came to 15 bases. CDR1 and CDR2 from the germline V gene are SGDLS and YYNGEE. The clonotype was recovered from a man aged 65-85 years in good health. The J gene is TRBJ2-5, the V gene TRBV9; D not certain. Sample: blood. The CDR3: CASSPLSLTETQYF. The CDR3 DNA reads TGTGCCAGCAGCCCCTTAAGCTTAACTGAGACCCAGTACTTC.